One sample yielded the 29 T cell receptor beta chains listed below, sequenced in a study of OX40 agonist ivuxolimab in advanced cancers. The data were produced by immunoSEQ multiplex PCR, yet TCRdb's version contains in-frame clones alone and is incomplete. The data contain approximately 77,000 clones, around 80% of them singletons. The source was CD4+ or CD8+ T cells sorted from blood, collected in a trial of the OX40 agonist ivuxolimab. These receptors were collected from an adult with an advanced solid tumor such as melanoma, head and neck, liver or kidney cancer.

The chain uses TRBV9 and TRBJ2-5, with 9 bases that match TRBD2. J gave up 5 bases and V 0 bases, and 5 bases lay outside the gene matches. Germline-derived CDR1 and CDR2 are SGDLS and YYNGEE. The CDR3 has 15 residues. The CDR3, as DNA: TGTGCCAGCAGCGTAGGTCTAGCGGGAACGGAGACCCAGTACTTC. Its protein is CASSVGLAGTETQYF.

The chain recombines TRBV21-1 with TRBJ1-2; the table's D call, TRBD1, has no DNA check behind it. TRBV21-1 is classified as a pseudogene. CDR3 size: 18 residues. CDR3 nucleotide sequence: TGTGCCAGCAGCAAAACGACCGGGACAGGGGGCCGTGAGTATGGCTACACCTTC. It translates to CASSKTTGTGGREYGYTF.

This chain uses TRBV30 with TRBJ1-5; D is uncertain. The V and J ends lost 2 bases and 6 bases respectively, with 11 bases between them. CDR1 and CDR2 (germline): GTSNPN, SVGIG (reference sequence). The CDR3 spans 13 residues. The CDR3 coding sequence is TGTGCCTGGAGTATAGGGCCCCGTCAGCCCCAGCATTTT. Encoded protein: CAWSIGPRQPQHF.

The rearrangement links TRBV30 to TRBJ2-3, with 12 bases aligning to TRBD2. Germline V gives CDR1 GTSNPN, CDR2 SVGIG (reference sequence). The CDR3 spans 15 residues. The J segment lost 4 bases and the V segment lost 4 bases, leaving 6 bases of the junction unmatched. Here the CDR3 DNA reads TGTGCCTGGATCCCTCTAGCGGGGGGGCCAGATACGCAGTATTTT. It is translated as CAWIPLAGGPDTQYF.

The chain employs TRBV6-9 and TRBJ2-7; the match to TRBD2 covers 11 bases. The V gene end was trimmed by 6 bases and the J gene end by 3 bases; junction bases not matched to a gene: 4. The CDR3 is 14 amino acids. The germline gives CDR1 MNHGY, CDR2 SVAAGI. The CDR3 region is CASRGGTSGYEQYF. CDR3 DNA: TGTGCCAGCAGAGGAGGGACTAGCGGCTACGAGCAGTACTTC.

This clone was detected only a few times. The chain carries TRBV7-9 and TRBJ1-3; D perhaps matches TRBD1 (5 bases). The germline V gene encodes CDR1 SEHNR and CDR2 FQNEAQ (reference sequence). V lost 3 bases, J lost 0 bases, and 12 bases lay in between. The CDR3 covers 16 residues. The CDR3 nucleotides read TGTGCCAGCAGCTTCTACAGGACGGACTCTGGAAACACCATATATTTT. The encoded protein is CASSFYRTDSGNTIYF. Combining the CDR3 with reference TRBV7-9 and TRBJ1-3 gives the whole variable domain DTGVSQNPRHKITKRGQNVTFRCDPISEHNRLYWYRQTLGQGPEFLTYFQNEAQLEKSRLLSDRFSAERPKGSFSTLEIQRTEQGDSAMYLCASSFYRTDSGNTIYFGEGSWLTVV.

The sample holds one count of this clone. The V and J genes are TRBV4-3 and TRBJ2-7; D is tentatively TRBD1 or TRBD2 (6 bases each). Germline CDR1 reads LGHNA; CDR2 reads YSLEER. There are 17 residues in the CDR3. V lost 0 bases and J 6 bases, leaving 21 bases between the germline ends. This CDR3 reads CASSQDPGAAERGEQYF. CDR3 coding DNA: TGCGCCAGCAGCCAAGACCCGGGGGCAGCCGAAAGGGGCGAGCAGTACTTC.

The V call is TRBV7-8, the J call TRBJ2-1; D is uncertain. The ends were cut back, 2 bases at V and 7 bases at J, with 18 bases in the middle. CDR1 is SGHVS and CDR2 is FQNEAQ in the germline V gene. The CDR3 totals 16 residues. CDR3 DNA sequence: TGTGCCAGCAGCTTAACCGACCCGATCTTGTGGAATGAGCAGTTCTTC. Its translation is CASSLTDPILWNEQFF.

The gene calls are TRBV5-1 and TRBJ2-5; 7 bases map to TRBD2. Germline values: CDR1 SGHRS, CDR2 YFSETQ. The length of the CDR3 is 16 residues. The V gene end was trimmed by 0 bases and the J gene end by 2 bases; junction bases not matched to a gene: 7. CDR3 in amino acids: CASSLVPGGLQETQYF. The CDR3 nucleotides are TGCGCCAGCAGCTTGGTGCCGGGGGGTTTACAAGAGACCCAGTACTTC. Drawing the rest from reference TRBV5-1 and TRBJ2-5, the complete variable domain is KAGVTQTPRYLIKTRGQQVTLSCSPISGHRSVSWYQQTPGQGLQFLFEYFSETQRNKGNFPGRFSGRQFSNSRSEMNVSTLELGDSALYLCASSLVPGGLQETQYFGPGTRLLVL.

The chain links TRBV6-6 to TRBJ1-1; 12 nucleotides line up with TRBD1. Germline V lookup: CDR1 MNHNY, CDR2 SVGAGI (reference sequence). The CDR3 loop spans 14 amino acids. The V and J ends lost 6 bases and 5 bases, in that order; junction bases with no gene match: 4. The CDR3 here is CASRTGQGATEAFF. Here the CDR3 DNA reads TGTGCCAGCAGAACGGGACAGGGGGCGACTGAAGCTTTCTTT.

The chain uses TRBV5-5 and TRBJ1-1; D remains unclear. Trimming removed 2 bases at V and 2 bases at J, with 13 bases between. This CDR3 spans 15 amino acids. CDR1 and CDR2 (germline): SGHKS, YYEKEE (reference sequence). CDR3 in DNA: TGTGCCAGCAGCTTTTCACCCGGGGTAAACACTGAAGCTTTCTTT. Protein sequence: CASSFSPGVNTEAFF.

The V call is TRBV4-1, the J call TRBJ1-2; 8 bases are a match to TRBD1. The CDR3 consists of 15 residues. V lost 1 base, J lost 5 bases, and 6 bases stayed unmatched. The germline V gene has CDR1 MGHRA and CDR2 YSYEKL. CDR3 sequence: CASSQGTGWGYGYTF. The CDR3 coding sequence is TGCGCCAGCAGCCAAGGGACAGGGTGGGGGTATGGCTACACCTTC.

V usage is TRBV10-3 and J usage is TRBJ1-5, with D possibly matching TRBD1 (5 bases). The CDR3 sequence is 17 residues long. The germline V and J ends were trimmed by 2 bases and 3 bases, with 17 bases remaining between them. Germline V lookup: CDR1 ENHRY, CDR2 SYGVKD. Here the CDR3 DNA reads TGTGCCATCAGTGAGGACACAAGGGCGGGACTCAATCAGCCCCAGCATTTT. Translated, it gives CAISEDTRAGLNQPQHF.

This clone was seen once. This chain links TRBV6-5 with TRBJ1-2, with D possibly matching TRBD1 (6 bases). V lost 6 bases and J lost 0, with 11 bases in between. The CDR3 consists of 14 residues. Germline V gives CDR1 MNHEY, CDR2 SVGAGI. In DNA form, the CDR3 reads TGTGCCAGCAGAACAGGGATTTCTAACTATGGCTACACCTTC. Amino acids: CASRTGISNYGYTF.

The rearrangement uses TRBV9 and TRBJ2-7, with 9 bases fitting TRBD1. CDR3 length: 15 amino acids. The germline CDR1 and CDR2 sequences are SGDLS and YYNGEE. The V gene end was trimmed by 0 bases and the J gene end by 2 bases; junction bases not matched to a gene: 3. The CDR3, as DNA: TGTGCCAGCAGCGTAGGGGACAGGGTACCCTACGAGCAGTACTTC. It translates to CASSVGDRVPYEQYF.

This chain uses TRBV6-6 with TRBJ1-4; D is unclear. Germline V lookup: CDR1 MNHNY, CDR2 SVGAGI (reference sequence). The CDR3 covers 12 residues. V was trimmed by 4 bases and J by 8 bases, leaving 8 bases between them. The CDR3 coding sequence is TGTGCCAGCAGTTTCCAATCCGAAAAACTGTTTTTT. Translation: CASSFQSEKLFF.

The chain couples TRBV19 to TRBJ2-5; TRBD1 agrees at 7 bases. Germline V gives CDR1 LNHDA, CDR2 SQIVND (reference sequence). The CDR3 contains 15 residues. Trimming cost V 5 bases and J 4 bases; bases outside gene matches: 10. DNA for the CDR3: TGTGCCAGTAGTGTCGACAGGGAAATCTCAGAGACCCAGTACTTC. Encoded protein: CASSVDREISETQYF.

The CDR3 nucleotides read TGTGCCAGCAGTCGGGTGGCCTCTACCCACTCTGGGGCCAACGTCCTGACTTTC. It is translated as CASSRVASTHSGANVLTF. The V call is TRBV28, the J call TRBJ2-6; D remains ambiguous. Trimming took 5 bases from V and 0 from J, leaving 17 bases between them. The CDR3 sequence is 18 residues long. Germline CDR1 reads MDHEN; CDR2 reads SYDVKM.

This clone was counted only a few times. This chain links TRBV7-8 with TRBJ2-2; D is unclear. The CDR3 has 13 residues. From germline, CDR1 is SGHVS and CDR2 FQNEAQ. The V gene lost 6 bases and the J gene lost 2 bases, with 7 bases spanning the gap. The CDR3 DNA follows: TGTGCCAGCAGTGCAGTTAACACCGGGGAGCTGTTTTTT. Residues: CASSAVNTGELFF.

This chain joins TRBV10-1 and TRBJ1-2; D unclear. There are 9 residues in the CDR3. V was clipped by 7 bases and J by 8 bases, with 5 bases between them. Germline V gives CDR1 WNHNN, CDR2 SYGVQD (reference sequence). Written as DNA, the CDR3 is TGCGCCAGCATCGTCGGCTACACCTTC. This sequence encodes CASIVGYTF.

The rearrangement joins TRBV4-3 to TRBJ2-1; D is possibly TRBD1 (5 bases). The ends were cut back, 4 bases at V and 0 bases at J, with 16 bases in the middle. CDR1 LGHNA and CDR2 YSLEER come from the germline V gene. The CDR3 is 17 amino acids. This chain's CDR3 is CASSPENFRDSYNEQFF. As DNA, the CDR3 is TGCGCCAGCAGCCCGGAGAACTTCAGGGACTCCTACAATGAGCAGTTCTTC.

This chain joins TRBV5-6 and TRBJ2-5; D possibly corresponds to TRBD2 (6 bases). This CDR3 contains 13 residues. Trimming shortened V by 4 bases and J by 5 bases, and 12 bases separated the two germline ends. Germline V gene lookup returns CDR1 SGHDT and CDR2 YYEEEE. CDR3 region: CASSPLGGETQYF. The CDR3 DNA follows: TGTGCCAGCAGCCCCCTCGGGGGTGAGACCCAGTACTTC.

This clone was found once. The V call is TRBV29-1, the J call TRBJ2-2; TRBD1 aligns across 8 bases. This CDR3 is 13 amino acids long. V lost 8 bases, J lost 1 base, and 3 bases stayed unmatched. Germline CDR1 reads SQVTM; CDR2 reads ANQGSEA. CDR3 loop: CSIDRGNTGELFF. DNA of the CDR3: TGCAGCATCGACAGGGGGAACACCGGGGAGCTGTTTTTT.

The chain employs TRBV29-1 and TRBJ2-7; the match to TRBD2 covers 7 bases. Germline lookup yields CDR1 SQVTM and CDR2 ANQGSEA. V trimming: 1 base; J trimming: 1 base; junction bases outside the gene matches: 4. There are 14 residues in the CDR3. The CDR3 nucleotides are TGCAGCGTTGAAGGTCTAGCGGAGTCCTACGAGCAGTACTTC. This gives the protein CSVEGLAESYEQYF.

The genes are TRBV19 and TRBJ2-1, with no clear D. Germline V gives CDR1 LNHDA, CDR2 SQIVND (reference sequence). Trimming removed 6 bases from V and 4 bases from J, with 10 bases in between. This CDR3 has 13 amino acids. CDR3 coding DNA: TGTGCCAGTAGGCCCGAAGGTTACAATGAGCAGTTCTTC. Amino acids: CASRPEGYNEQFF.

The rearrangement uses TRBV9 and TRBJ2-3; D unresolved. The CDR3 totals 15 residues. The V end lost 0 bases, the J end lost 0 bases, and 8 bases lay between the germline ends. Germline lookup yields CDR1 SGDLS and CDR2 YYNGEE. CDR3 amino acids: CASSVEGASTDTQYF. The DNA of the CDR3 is TGTGCCAGCAGCGTAGAAGGCGCTAGCACAGATACGCAGTATTTT.

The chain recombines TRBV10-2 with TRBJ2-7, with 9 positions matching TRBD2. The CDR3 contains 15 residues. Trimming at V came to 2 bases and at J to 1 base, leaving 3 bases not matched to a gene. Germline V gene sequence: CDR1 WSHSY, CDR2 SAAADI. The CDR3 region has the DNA TGCGCCAGCAGTGAGACCCTAGCGGGGTCCTACGAGCAGTACTTC. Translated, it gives CASSETLAGSYEQYF.

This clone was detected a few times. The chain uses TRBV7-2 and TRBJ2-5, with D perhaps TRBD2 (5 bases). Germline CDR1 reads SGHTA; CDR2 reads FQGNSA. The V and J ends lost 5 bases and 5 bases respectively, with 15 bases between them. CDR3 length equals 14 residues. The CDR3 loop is CASSITSRGETQYF. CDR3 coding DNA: TGTGCCAGCAGCATTACTTCGCGAGGGGAGACCCAGTACTTC.

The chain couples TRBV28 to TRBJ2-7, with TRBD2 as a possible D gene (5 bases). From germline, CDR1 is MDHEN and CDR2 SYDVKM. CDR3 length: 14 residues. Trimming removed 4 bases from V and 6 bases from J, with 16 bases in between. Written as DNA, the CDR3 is TGTGCCAGCAGTTCACCCCACACTAGGGCCGAGCAGTACTTC. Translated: CASSSPHTRAEQYF.